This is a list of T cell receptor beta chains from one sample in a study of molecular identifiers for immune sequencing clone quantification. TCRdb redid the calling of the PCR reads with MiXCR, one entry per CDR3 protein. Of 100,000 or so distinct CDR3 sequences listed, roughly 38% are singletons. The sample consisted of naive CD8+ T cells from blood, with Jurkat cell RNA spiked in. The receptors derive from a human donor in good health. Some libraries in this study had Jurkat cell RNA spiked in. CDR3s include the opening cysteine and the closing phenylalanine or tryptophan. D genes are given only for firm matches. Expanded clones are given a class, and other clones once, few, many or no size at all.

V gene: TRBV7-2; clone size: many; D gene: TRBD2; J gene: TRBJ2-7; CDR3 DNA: TGTGCCAGCAGGACCACGACTAGCGGGAGAGTTGGTGGGGTCTACGAGCAGTACTTC; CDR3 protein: CASRTTTSGRVGGVYEQYF
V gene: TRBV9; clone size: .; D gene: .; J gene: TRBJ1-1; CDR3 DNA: TGTGCCAGCAGCCCCCCTCAGGGCGCGACTAAAGCTTTCTTT; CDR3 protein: CASSPPQGATKAFF
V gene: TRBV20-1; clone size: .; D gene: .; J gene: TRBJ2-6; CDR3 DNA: TGCAGTGCCGTCCCTCACGACTCTGGGGCCAACGTCCTGACTTTC; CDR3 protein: CSAVPHDSGANVLTF
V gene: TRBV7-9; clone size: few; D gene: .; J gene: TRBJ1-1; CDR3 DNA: TGTGCCAGCAGCCAGACCGACACTGAAGCTTTCTTT; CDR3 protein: CASSQTDTEAFF
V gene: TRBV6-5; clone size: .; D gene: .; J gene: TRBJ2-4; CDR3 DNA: TGTGCCAGCAGTACCCTTACAGGTGCCATTCAGTACTTC; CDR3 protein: CASSTLTGAIQYF
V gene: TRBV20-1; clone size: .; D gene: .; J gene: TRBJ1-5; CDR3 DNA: TGCAGTGCTAGAGATCGTAAAGCTAGCAACCAGCCCCAGCATTTT; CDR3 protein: CSARDRKASNQPQHF
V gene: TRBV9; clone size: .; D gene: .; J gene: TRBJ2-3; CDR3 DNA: TGTGCCAGCAGCGGGGCAATAGCGGATAGCACAGATACGCAGTATTTT; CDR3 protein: CASSGAIADSTDTQYF
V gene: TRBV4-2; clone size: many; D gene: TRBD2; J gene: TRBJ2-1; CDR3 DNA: TGTGCCAGCAGCCAATCGGGCCCTAGCGGTTACAATGAGCAGTTCTTC; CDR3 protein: CASSQSGPSGYNEQFF
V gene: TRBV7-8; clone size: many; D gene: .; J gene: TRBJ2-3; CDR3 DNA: TGTGCCAGCAGCTTAACGCTTTTAGCCCAGACGCAGTATTTT; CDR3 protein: CASSLTLLAQTQYF
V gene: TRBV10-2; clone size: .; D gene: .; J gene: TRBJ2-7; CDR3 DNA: TGCGCCAGCCTGGGGACCTCGAAGGTCCTCTACGAGCAGTACTTC; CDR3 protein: CASLGTSKVLYEQYF
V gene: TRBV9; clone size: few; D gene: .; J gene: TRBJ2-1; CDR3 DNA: TGTGCCAGCAGCGGAGAGGGACTGACATACAATGAGCAGTTCTTC; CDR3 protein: CASSGEGLTYNEQFF
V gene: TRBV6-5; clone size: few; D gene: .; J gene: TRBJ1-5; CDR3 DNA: TGTGCCAGCAGTTACTCAAGACAGACCGATCAGCCCCAGCATTTT; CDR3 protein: CASSYSRQTDQPQHF
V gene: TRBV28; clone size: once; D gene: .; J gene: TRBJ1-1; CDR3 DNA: TGTGCCAGCAGTTTTCCTCCGATTGTAGCTTTCTTT; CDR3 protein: CASSFPPIVAFF
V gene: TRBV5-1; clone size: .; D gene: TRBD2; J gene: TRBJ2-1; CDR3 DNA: TGCGCCAGCAGCTTGGAGCTAGCGGGAGGATGGAACAATGAGCAGTTCTTC; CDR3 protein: CASSLELAGGWNNEQFF
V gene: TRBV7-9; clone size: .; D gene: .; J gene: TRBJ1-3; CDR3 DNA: TGTGCCCGCAGCATAGCCGCAACCTCTGGAAACTCCATATATTTT; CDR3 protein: CARSIAATSGNSIYF
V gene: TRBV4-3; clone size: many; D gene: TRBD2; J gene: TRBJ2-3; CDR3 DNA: TGCGCCAGCAGCCAAGACATGGCGGGAGGTGCAGATACGCAGTATTTT; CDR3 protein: CASSQDMAGGADTQYF
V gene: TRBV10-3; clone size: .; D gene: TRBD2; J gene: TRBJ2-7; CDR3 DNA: TGTGCCATCAGTGAAGGTCTAGCGGGAGCCTCCGAGCAGTACTTC; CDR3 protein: CAISEGLAGASEQYF
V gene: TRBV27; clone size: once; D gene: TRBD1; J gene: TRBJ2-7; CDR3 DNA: TGTGCCAGCCGCAAAGGGACAGAAGGGTACGAGCAGTACTTC; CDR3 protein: CASRKGTEGYEQYF
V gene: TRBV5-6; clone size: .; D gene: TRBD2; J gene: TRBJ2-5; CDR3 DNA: TGTGCCAGCAGCCTAGGCGGACTAGCGGTTCAAGAGACCCAGTACTTC; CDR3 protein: CASSLGGLAVQETQYF
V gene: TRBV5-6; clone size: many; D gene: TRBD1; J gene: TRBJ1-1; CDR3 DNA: TGTGCCAGCAGCTTGGCGACAGGGGCCCCGCACACTGAAGCTTTCTTT; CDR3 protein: CASSLATGAPHTEAFF
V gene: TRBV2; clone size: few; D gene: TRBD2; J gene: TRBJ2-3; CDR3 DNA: TGTGCCAGCAATCGACTAGCGGGAGACGGGGATACGCAGTATTTT; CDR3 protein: CASNRLAGDGDTQYF
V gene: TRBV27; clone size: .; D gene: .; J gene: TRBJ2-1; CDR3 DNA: TGTGCCAGCAGTTTGCTCGGCGGAACCTACAATGAGCAGTTCTTC; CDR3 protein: CASSLLGGTYNEQFF
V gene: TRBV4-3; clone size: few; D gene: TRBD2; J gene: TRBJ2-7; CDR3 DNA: TGCGCCAGCAGCCCCGGGACTAGCGGGATGGACGAGCAGTACTTC; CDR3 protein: CASSPGTSGMDEQYF
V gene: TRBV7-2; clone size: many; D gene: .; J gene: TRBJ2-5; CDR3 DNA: TGTGCCAGCAGCTTAGCGTTCGAGCGGAAAGAGACCCAGTACTTC; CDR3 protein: CASSLAFERKETQYF
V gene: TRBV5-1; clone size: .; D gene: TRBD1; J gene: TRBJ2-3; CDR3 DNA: TGCGCCAGCAGCAGGGGGCTTTGGGATACGCAGTATTTT; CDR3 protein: CASSRGLWDTQYF
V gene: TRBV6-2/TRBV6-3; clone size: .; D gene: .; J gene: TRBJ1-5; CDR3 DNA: TGTGCCAGCAGCTTGGGCCTAAAGGGGTACCTGCAGAAAGAGTCCCAGCATTTT; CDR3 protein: CASSLGLKGYLQKESQHF
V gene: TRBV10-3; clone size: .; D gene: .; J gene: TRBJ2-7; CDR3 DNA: TGTGCCATCGGCGAGAACTACGAGCAGTACTTC; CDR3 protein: CAIGENYEQYF
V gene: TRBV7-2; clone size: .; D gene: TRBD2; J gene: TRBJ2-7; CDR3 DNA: TGTGCCAGCAGCCCTTCGGGACTAGCCACCTACGAGCAGTACTTC; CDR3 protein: CASSPSGLATYEQYF
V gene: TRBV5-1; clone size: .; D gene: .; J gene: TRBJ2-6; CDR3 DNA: TGCGCCAGCAGTCCACGCAGGGCCAGCTCTGGGGCTAACGTCCTGGCTTTC; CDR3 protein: CASSPRRASSGANVLAF
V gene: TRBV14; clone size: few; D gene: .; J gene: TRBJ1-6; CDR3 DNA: TGTGCCAGCAGCCAAGGAACGGAACCACTCCTGAGATCACCCCTCCACTTT; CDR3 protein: CASSQGTEPLLRSPLHF
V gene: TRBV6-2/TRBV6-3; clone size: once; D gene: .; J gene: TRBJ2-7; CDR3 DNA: TGTGCCAGCACTGACGGGGGCGAGCAGTACTTC; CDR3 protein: CASTDGGEQYF
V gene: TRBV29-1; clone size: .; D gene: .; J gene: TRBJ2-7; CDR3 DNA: TGCAGCGTTGAAATACCGAACGGCAAATACGAGCAGTACTTC; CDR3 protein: CSVEIPNGKYEQYF
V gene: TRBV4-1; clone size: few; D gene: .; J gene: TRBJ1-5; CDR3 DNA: TGCGCCAGCAGCCAAGATTGGTCACAGCCCCAGCATTTT; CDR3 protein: CASSQDWSQPQHF
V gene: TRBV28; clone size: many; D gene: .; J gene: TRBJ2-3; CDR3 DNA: TGTGCCAGCAGTTTAGGTACGTCGCAGCGCACAGATACGCAGTATTTT; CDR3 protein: CASSLGTSQRTDTQYF
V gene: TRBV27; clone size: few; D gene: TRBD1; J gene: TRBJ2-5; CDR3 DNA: TGTGCCAGCAGTTTCATAGGGACAGGTCAAGAGACCCAGTACTTC; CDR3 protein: CASSFIGTGQETQYF
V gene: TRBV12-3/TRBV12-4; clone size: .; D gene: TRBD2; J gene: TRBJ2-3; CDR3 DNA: TGTGCCAGCAGTACCGGACTAGCGGAATGGACAGATACGCAGTATTTT; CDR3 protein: CASSTGLAEWTDTQYF
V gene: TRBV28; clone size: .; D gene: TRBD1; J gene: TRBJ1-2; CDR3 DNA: TGTGCCAGCAAAACACAGGGGGGAGCTAACTATGGCTACACCTTC; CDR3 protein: CASKTQGGANYGYTF
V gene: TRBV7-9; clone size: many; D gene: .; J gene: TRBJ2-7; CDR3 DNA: TGTGCCAGCGCCGACATCGGCGAGCAGTACTTC; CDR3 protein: CASADIGEQYF